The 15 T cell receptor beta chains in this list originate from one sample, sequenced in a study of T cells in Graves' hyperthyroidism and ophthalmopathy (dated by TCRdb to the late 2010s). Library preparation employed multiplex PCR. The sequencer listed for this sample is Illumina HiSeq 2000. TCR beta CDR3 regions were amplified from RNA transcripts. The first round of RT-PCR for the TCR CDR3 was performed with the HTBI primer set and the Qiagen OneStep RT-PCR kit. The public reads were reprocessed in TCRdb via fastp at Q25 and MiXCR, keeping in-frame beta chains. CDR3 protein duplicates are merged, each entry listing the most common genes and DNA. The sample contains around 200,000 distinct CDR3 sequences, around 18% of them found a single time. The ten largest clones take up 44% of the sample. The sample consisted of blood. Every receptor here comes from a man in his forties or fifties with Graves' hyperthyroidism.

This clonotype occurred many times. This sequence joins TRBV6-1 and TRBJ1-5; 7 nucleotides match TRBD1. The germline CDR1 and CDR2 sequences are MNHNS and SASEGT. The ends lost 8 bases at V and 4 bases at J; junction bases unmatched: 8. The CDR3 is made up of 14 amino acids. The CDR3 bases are TGTGCCAGCGACCCGACAGGGCGGAATCAGCCCCAGCATTTT. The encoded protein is CASDPTGRNQPQHF.

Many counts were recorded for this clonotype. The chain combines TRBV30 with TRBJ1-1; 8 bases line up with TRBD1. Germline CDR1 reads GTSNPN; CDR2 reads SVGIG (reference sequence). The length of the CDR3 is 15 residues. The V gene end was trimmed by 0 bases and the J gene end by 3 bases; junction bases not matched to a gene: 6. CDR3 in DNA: TGTGCCTGGAGTGTCGTCCGACAGGGGTACACTGAAGCTTTCTTT. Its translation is CAWSVVRQGYTEAFF.

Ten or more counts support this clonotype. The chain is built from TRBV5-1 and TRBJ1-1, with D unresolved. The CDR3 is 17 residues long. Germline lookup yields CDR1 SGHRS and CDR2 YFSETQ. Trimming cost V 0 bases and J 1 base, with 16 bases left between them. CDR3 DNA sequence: TGCGCCAGCAGCTTGGAGGTGGTCAGGTCACCGAACACTGAAGCTTTCTTT. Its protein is CASSLEVVRSPNTEAFF.

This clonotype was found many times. The CDR3 DNA reads as TGTGCCACCAGGACAGCTGAAGAGACCCAGTACTTC. This sequence encodes CATRTAEETQYF. The chain uses TRBV3-1 and TRBJ2-5; D possibly corresponds to TRBD1 (6 bases). The CDR3 totals 12 residues. The germline V gene encodes CDR1 LGHDT and CDR2 YNNKEL (reference sequence). V was pared by 10 bases and J by 3 bases, with 12 bases between.

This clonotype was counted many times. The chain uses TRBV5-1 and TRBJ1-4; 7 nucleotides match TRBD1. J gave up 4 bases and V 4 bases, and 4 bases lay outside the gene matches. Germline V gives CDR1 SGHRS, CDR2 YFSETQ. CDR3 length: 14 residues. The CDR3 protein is CASSRQGDNEKLFF. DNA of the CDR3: TGCGCCAGCAGCCGACAGGGTGATAATGAAAAACTGTTTTTT. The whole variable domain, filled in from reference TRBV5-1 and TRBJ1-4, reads KAGVTQTPRYLIKTRGQQVTLSCSPISGHRSVSWYQQTPGQGLQFLFEYFSETQRNKGNFPGRFSGRQFSNSRSEMNVSTLELGDSALYLCASSRQGDNEKLFFGSGTQLSVL.

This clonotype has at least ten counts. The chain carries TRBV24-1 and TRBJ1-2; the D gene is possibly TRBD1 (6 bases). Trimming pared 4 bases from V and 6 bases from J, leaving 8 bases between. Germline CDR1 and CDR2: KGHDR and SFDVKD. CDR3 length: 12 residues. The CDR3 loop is CATSEQGDGYTF. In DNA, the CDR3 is TGTGCCACCAGTGAACAGGGAGATGGCTACACCTTC.

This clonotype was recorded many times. In nucleotides, the CDR3 is TGTGCCGTCCGTTATGGGACAGGGTATAATTCACCCCTCCACTTT. Its protein is CAVRYGTGYNSPLHF. The chain couples TRBV28 to TRBJ1-6; TRBD1 matches at 9 bases. The CDR3 length is 15 residues. Germline trimming cut 11 bases from V and 4 bases from J; bases unmatched to any gene: 9. Germline V gives CDR1 MDHEN, CDR2 SYDVKM.

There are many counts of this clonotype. CDR3 DNA: TGTGCCAGCAGTTTATTTCCAGGGCACAATGAGCAGTTCTTC. It encodes CASSLFPGHNEQFF. The chain combines TRBV27 with TRBJ2-1; possible D gene TRBD1, 5 bases. This CDR3 comprises 14 residues. Germline V lookup: CDR1 MNHEY, CDR2 SMNVEV (reference sequence). V shed 1 base and J shed 5 bases, with 9 bases lying between them.

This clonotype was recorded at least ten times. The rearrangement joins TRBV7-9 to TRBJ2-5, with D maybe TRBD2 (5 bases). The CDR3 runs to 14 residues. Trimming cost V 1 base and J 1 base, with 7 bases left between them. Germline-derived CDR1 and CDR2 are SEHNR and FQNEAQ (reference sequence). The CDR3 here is CASSLGRGQETQYF. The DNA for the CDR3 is TGTGCCAGCAGCTTAGGTCGGGGCCAAGAGACCCAGTACTTC. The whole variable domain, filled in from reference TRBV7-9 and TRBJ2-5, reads DTGVSQNPRHKITKRGQNVTFRCDPISEHNRLYWYRQTLGQGPEFLTYFQNEAQLEKSRLLSDRFSAERPKGSFSTLEIQRTEQGDSAMYLCASSLGRGQETQYFGPGTRLLVL.

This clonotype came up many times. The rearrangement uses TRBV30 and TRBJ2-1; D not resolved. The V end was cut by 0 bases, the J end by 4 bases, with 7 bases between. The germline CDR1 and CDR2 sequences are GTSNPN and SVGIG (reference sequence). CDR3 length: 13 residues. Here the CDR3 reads CAWSVWAYNEQFF. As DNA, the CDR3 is TGTGCCTGGAGTGTGTGGGCTTACAATGAGCAGTTCTTC.

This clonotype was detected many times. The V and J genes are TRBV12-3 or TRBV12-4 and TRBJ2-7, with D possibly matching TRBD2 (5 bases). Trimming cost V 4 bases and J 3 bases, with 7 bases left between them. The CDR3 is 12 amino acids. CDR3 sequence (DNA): TGTGCCAGCAGTTCCGGGGACTACGAGCAGTACTTC. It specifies CASSSGDYEQYF.

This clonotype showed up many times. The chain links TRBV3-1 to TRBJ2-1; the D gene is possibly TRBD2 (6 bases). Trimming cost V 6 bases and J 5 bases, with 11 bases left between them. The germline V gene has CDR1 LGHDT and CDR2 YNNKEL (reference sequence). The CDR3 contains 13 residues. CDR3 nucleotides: TGTGCCAGCAGTCGACTAGTCGACAATGAGCAGTTCTTC. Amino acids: CASSRLVDNEQFF.

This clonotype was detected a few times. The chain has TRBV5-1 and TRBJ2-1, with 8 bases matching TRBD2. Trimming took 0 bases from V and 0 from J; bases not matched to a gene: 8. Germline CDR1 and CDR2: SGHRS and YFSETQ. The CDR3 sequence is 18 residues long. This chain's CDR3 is CASSLVFPRGDSYNEQFF. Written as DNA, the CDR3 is TGCGCCAGCAGCTTGGTATTCCCGCGGGGGGACTCCTACAATGAGCAGTTCTTC.

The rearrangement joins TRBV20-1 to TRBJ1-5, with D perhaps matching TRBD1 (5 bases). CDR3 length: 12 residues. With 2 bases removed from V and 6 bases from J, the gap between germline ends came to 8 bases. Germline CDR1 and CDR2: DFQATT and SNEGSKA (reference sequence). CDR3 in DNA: TGCAGTGCTAGACAGGGCGGTCAGCCCCAGCATTTT. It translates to CSARQGGQPQHF.

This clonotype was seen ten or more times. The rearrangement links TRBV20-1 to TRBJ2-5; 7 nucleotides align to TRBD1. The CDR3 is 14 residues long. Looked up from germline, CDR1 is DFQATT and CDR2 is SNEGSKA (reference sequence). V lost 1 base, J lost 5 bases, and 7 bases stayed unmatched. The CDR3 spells CSARVQGVRETQYF. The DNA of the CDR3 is TGCAGTGCTAGAGTGCAGGGGGTTCGGGAGACCCAGTACTTC.